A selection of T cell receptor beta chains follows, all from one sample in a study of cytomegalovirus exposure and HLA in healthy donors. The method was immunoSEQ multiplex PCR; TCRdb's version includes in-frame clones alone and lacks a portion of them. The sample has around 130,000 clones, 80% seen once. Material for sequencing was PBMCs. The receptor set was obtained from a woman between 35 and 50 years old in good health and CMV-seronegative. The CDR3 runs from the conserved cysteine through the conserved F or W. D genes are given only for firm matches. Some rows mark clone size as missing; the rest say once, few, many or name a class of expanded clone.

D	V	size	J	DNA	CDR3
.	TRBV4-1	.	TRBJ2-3	TGCGCCAGCAGCCTCTCAGGGGTTGACACAGATACGCAGTATTTT	CASSLSGVDTDTQYF
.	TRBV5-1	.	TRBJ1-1	TGCGCCAGCAGCCCGGAGACGGACACTGAAGCTTTCTTT	CASSPETDTEAFF
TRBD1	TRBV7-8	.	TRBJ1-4	TGTGCCAGCAGCCCGCGGGGGACAGGGTATGAAAAACTGTTTTTT	CASSPRGTGYEKLFF
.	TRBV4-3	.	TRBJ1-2	TGCGCCAGCAGCCAAGGGGAAGGGAGGGGCTACACCTTC	CASSQGEGRGYTF
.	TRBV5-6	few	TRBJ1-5	TGTGCCAGCAGCTTGCTAAGCAATCAGCCCCAGCATTTT	CASSLLSNQPQHF
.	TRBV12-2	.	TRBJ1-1	TGTGCAAGTCGCTTATTTACAGGGGAAGGTGGCACTGAAGCTTTCTTT	CASRLFTGEGGTEAFF
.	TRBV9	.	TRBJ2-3	TGTGCCAGCAGCCCGGACAGCAATACGCAGTATTTT	CASSPDSNTQYF
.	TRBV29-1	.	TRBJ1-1	TGCAGCGCTATCCCCCGGGGGGATGAAGCTTTCTTT	CSAIPRGDEAFF
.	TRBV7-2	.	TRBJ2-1	TGTGCCAGCAGCTTATCCAGAACCTCCTACAATGAGCAGTTCTTC	CASSLSRTSYNEQFF
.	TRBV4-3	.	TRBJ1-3	TGCGCCAGCAGCCAAGAAGGACAGACGCCTGGAAACACCATATATTTT	CASSQEGQTPGNTIYF
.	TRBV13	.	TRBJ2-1	TGTGCCAGCAGCCCACGGACGGGAGCAACCCATGAGCAGTTCTTC	CASSPRTGATHEQFF
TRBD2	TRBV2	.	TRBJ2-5	TGTGCCAGCAGTTGGTCTAGCGGGAGGGGCAGGAAAGAGACCCAGTACTTC	CASSWSSGRGRKETQYF
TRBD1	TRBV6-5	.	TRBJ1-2	TGTGCCAGCAGTTACGGGGCAGGGGGCATCTATGGCTACACCTTC	CASSYGAGGIYGYTF
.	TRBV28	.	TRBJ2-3	TGTGCCAGCAGTCTTCCTCTCCCGGGACTGCACACAGATACGCAGTATTTT	CASSLPLPGLHTDTQYF
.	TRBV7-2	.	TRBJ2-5	TGTGCCAGCAGCCGCCCGGGGCAAGAGACCCAGTACTTC	CASSRPGQETQYF
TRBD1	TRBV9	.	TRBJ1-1	TGTGCCAGCAGCCAGGGACAGCGGAACACTGAAGCTTTCTTT	CASSQGQRNTEAFF
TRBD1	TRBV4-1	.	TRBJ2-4	TGCGCCAGCAGCCAAATCCGGGACAGGGGGATGGGGAACATTCAGTACTTC	CASSQIRDRGMGNIQYF
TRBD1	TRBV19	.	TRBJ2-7	TGTGCCAGTAGTAGGACAGGGGGCGCGTACGAGCAGTACTTC	CASSRTGGAYEQYF
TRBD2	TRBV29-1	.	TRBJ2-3	TGCAGCAGCAGCCAGCGGGAGGGGATAGATACGCAGTATTTT	CSSSQREGIDTQYF
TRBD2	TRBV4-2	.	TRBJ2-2	TGTGCCAGCAGCCCCCGAGTAGCGGGAGGGACGAACACCGGGGAGCTGTTTTTT	CASSPRVAGGTNTGELFF
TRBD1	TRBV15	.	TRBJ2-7	TGTGCCACCAGCAGAGAAGACAGGGGGCCTTACGAGCAGTACTTC	CATSREDRGPYEQYF
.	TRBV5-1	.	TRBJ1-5	TGCGCCAGCAGCTCCGGAACCGGGAGCAATCAGCCCCAGCATTTT	CASSSGTGSNQPQHF
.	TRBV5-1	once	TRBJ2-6	TGCGCCAGCAGCTCCTACAGGGAGCCAGGGGCCAACGTCCTGACTTTC	CASSSYREPGANVLTF
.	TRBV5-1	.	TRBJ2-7	TGCGCCAGCAGCTATAAGGGCGACTACTACGAGCAGTACTTC	CASSYKGDYYEQYF
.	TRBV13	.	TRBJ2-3	TGTGCCAGCCCCAGAACAGGGTCAGATACGCAGTATTTT	CASPRTGSDTQYF
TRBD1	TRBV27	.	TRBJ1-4	TGTGCCAGCAGTGCCTCGACAGGGAGTAATGAAAAACTGTTTTTT	CASSASTGSNEKLFF
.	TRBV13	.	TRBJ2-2	TGTGCCAGCAGCTTACAGAACACCGGGGAGCTGTTTTTT	CASSLQNTGELFF
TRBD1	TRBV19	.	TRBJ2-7	TGTGCCAGTAGTAGAGAGACAGGGGGCTCCTACGAGCAGTACTTC	CASSRETGGSYEQYF
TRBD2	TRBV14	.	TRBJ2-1	TGTGCCAGCAGCCAAGAAGCGGGGGCTTCCCGCGGCAATGAGCAGTTCTTC	CASSQEAGASRGNEQFF
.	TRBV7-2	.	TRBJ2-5	TGTGCCAGCACCCCAACAGGGATGGGAGAGACCCAGTACTTC	CASTPTGMGETQYF
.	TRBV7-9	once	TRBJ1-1	TGTGCCAGCAGCCTGGGGAGGGCTGAAGCTTTCTTT	CASSLGRAEAFF
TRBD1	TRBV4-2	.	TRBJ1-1	TGTGCCAGCAGCGAAATTTTAACCCGGGACAGGGTTTCTGAAGCTTTCTTT	CASSEILTRDRVSEAFF
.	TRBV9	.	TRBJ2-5	TGTGCCAGCAGCCGGGGAGAGACCCAGTACTTC	CASSRGETQYF
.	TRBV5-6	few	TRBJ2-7	TGTGCCAGCAGCTTGGGAGGCGGCTACTACGAGCAGTACTTC	CASSLGGGYYEQYF
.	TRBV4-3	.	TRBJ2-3	TGCGCCAGCAGCCAAGAGGGCTCGACTAGTGATACGCAGTATTTT	CASSQEGSTSDTQYF
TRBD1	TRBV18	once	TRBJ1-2	TGTGCCAGCTCACCAGGAACAGGGGGCGACGTCTATGGCTACACCTTC	CASSPGTGGDVYGYTF
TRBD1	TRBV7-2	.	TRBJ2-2	TGTGCCAGCAGCCCTCGGTTCCCCCGGGGACAGTACACCGGGGAGCTGTTTTTT	CASSPRFPRGQYTGELFF
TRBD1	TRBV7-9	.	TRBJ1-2	TGTGCCAGCAGCCGGACAGGATTAGGAGGCTACACCTTC	CASSRTGLGGYTF
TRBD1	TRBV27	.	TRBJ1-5	TGTGCCAGCAGTTCGTGGCAGGGGGATCAGCCCCAGCATTTT	CASSSWQGDQPQHF
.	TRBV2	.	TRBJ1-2	TGTGCCAGCCTCCGGGGGGGCTATGGCTACACCTTC	CASLRGGYGYTF
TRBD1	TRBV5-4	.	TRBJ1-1	TGTGCCAGCACCTTAACGGCTTTTGGGTGGACAGGGGGAAGGAACACTGAAGCTTTCTTT	CASTLTAFGWTGGRNTEAFF
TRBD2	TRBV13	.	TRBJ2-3	TGTGCCAGCAGCTTACTGATAGCGGGGGGGTTCAGGGATACGCAGTATTTT	CASSLLIAGGFRDTQYF
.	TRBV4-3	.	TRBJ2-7	TGCGCCAGCAGCCAAGGAGGTCAGTCCTACGAGCAGTACTTC	CASSQGGQSYEQYF
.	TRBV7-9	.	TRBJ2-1	TGTGCCAGCAGCTTAGGAAACGGGATCGGTCCGAATGAGCAGTTCTTC	CASSLGNGIGPNEQFF
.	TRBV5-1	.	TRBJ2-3	TGCGCAGTTCTGGCGGGGGATACGCAGTATTTT	CAVLAGDTQYF
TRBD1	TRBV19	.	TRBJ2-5	TGTGCCAGTAGTATATACGGACAGGGACAAGAGACCCAGTACTTC	CASSIYGQGQETQYF
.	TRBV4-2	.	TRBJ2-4	TGTGCCAGCAGCCAGGTCGCCGGGACAACCAAAAACATTCAGTACTTC	CASSQVAGTTKNIQYF
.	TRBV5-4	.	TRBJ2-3	TGTGCCAGCAGCTTGAGGGCCGGTGGGGCTAGCACAGATACGCAGTATTTT	CASSLRAGGASTDTQYF
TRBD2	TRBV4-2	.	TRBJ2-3	TGTGCCAGCAGCCAAGGACCCCTAGCGGATGCAGATACGCAGTATTTT	CASSQGPLADADTQYF
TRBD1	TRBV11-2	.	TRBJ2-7	TGTGCCAGCAGCTTAGGACAGGGCCTGTATCCGTACTTC	CASSLGQGLYPYF
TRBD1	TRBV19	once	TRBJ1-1	TGTGCCAGTAGTGAAGGTTTCAGGGGGCCGAGCACTGAAGCTTTCTTT	CASSEGFRGPSTEAFF